This entry features one T cell receptor beta chain sequence. The antigen is undetermined. This CDR3 is 15 amino acids long. Trimming removed 10 bases from V and 3 bases from J; junction bases left unmatched: 11. This entry belongs to a study of shared clonotypes between healthy human individuals. Method: immunoSEQ multiplex PCR; TCRdb's copy keeps in-frame clones and lacks some. This sample has approximately 530,000 clones, with roughly 95% found just once. Whole-study findings and limits: Clonotypes not shared had lower generation probabilities than those common to all four donors.

The sample consisted of naive CD4+ T cells sorted from blood. Described subset: CD45RA+ positively selected. The sequence was obtained from a woman in her 30s in good health. The gene calls are TRBV23-1 and TRBJ2-2; 7 nucleotides align to TRBD2. TRBV23-1 belongs to the ORF category, with a function that is uncertain. The CDR3 region is CATTKRLADTGELFF. CDR3 nucleotide sequence: TGCGCCACCACGAAGAGACTAGCCGACACCGGGGAGCTGTTTTTT.